This T cell receptor beta chain stems from a study of T-cell memory formation after mild COVID-19. Study details: Largely, TCR clusters stayed within a single donor.

5'RACE primed from the constant segment yielded TCR alpha and TCR beta cDNA libraries bearing sample barcodes and UMIs. Via MiXCR, TCRdb re-called the 5' RACE reads, giving one row per CDR3 protein. The sample holds more than 14,000 distinct CDR3 sequences; 20% to 25% are singletons and the top ten take 55% to 65%. Trimming stripped 2 bases from V and 7 bases from J, with 6 bases between. Germline V CDR1 and CDR2: SEHNR, FQNEAQ (reference sequence). The length of the CDR3 is 12 residues. General study results and limits: Later expanders leaned CD4+, whereas day 15 to 85 contracting clones were balanced CD4/CD8. Whether second-wave clones peaking at day 37 were SARS-CoV-2 specific went unconfirmed.

Concerning this clonotype itself: Its matching antigen is unknown.

The clonotype was recovered from a man aged 18 to 29 who had mild COVID-19 (a few samples of this study predate the infection). Cell type and time point are not known. Sample: PBMCs or a T cell subset sorted from them (not recorded which). The V gene is TRBV7-9, the J gene TRBJ2-1, with no clear D. CDR3 region: CASSLLTNEQFF. The CDR3 DNA sequence: TGTGCCAGCAGCTTATTAACGAATGAGCAGTTCTTC. The full variable domain, completed using reference TRBV7-9 and TRBJ2-1, is DTGVSQNPRHKITKRGQNVTFRCDPISEHNRLYWYRQTLGQGPEFLTYFQNEAQLEKSRLLSDRFSAERPKGSFSTLEIQRTEQGDSAMYLCASSLLTNEQFFGPGTRLTVL.